Listed here are 29 T cell receptor beta chains from one sample, sequenced in a study of CD8+CD57+ T cells in acquired aplastic anemia. All patients picked for sequencing had shown, by flow cytometry, an expansion of CD8+CD57+ cells. The TCR beta profiling, which covered VDJ combination and CDR3 sequence, was carried out using genomic DNA as the template. TCRdb fed the reads into MiXCR, producing one record per CDR3 protein. The top ten hold nearly 20% of the sample, which has more than 200,000 distinct CDR3 sequences, about half seen once. Sequences were obtained from sorted CD4+, CD8+, or CD8+CD57+ T cells (not recorded which) from PBMCs. The receptors were gathered from a human donor with aplastic anemia.

This chain joins TRBV7-2 and TRBJ2-3; tentatively, D is TRBD2 (5 bases). The CDR3 runs 15 residues. V shed 5 bases and J shed 11 bases, with 23 bases lying between them. In germline, CDR1 is SGHTA, CDR2 FQGNSA. This CDR3 is CASSQDYESVTEQYF. CDR3 in DNA: TGTGCCAGCAGCCAAGACTATGAGAGTGTTACTGAGCAGTATTTT.

Ten or more counts support this clonotype. The chain is built from TRBV4-1 and TRBJ2-5; D may be TRBD2 (6 bases). Germline V gene lookup returns CDR1 MGHRA and CDR2 YSYEKL. The CDR3 contains 15 residues. Trimming left V 1 base short and J 2 bases short, with 11 bases between. CDR3 in DNA: TGCGCCAGCAGCCAAGTCTGGGGGGATCAAGAGACCCAGTACTTC. Residues: CASSQVWGDQETQYF.

This clonotype appeared many times. The V call is TRBV9, the J call TRBJ2-7; TRBD2 aligns across 14 bases. The CDR3 spans 15 residues. In germline, CDR1 is SGDLS, CDR2 YYNGEE. Germline trimming cut 3 bases from V and 2 bases from J; bases unmatched to any gene: 1. The chain's CDR3 is CASSETSGGAYEQYF. CDR3 bases: TGTGCCAGCAGCGAGACTAGCGGGGGGGCCTACGAGCAGTACTTC.

On this clonotype: This clone may be a read error of a much larger clone one base away. CDR3 residues: CASSPGGGNYGYTF. CDR3 sequence (DNA): TGTGCCAGCAGCCCAGGCGGGGGAAACTATGGCTACACCTTC. V usage is TRBV3-1 and J usage is TRBJ1-2; TRBD1 might be the D (5 bases). V lost 4 bases to trimming and J lost 2 bases, with 11 bases between them. CDR3 length: 14 amino acids. In germline, CDR1 is LGHDT, CDR2 YNNKEL (reference sequence).

J is TRBJ2-5 and V is TRBV7-6; D remains unclear. The V end was cut by 1 base, the J end by 2 bases, with 11 bases between. This CDR3 spans 15 amino acids. In germline, CDR1 is SGHVS, CDR2 FNYEAQ. DNA of the CDR3: TGTGCCAGCAGCTTAGGGTCCCGGGCACAAGAGACCCAGTACTTC. Translating it yields CASSLGSRAQETQYF.

The sample holds many counts of this clonotype. CDR3 protein: CASSEGPSYEQYF. DNA for the CDR3: TGTGCCAGCAGCGAGGGCCCTTCCTACGAGCAGTACTTC. This rearrangement joins TRBV9 to TRBJ2-7; D is undetermined. This CDR3 spans 13 amino acids. Germline CDR1 and CDR2: SGDLS and YYNGEE. Trimming removed 3 bases at V and 1 base at J, with 8 bases between.

The chain recombines TRBV7-8 with TRBJ1-2; weak D call: TRBD1 (5 bases). This CDR3 has 15 residues. The V end lost 1 base, the J end lost 0 bases, and 9 bases lay between the germline ends. CDR1 SGHVS and CDR2 FQNEAQ come from the germline V gene. The DNA for the CDR3 is TGTGCCAGCAGCTTAGGAGGGGAGTCTAACTATGGCTACACCTTC. Its protein product is CASSLGGESNYGYTF.

This clonotype was counted at least ten times. CDR3 sequence reads: CASSFGATEAFF. The CDR3 nucleotides read TGTGCCAGCAGCTTCGGGGCTACTGAAGCTTTCTTT. The chain recombines TRBV11-3 with TRBJ1-1; tentatively, D is TRBD1 (5 bases). Trimming cost V 3 bases and J 5 bases, with 7 bases left between them. Germline-derived CDR1 and CDR2 are SGHNT and YENEEA. There are 12 residues in the CDR3.

On this clonotype: A much larger clonotype is one base distant, so this may be a read error. CDR3 region: CASSLVGDPNTEASF. The CDR3 region has the DNA TGTGCCAGCAGTTTGGTGGGGGACCCGAACACTGAAGCTTCCTTT. This chain links TRBV25-1 with TRBJ1-1, with D possibly matching TRBD1 (5 bases). Germline V gives CDR1 MGHDK, CDR2 SYGVNS. This CDR3 comprises 15 residues.

Notes on this clonotype: Just one base apart from a much larger clone, this may be a read error. This sequence joins TRBV10-1 and TRBJ2-1; 8 nucleotides line up with TRBD2. Germline V gene lookup returns CDR1 WNHNN and CDR2 SYGVQD (reference sequence). The CDR3 contains 15 residues. The DNA for the CDR3 is TGCGCCAGCAGTGGATCGGGGGGGAGTAGGAATGGGCAGTTCTTC. It is translated as CASSGSGGSRNGQFF.

This clonotype was observed a few times. The V gene is TRBV2, the J gene TRBJ1-1, with 8 bases fitting TRBD1. This CDR3 comprises 14 residues. After removal of 7 bases from V and 4 bases from J, the junction contained 8 bases not matched to a gene. The germline V gene encodes CDR1 SNHLY and CDR2 FYNNEI. The DNA of the CDR3 is TGTGCCAGCACCCCAAGCAGGGGGCTCACTGAAGCTTTCTTT. It specifies CASTPSRGLTEAFF.

This chain links TRBV10-3 with TRBJ2-3; 7 bases agree with TRBD1. Germline CDR1 and CDR2: ENHRY and SYGVKD. The CDR3 has 13 residues. Trimming cost V 4 bases and J 4 bases; bases outside gene matches: 2. CDR3 amino acids: CAISVDRADTQYF. The CDR3 coding sequence is TGTGCCATCAGTGTCGACAGGGCAGATACGCAGTATTTT.

V usage is TRBV20-1 and J usage is TRBJ2-5, with TRBD2 identical over 7 bases. The germline V gene encodes CDR1 DFQATT and CDR2 SNEGSKA (reference sequence). Trimming at V came to 4 bases and at J to 4 bases, leaving 3 bases not matched to a gene. CDR3 length: 12 amino acids. The CDR3 region is CSAILAGETQYF. CDR3 sequence (DNA): TGCAGTGCTATCTTAGCGGGAGAGACCCAGTACTTC.

This clonotype has a count of ten or more. The chain recombines TRBV6-1 with TRBJ1-1; D is unresolved. CDR3 length equals 12 residues. V was shortened by 8 bases and J by 9 bases, with 16 bases between the two germline ends. Germline assignment: CDR1 MNHNS and CDR2 SASEGT. This CDR3 reads CASLTDGIQAFF. CDR3 bases: TGTGCCAGCTTGACGGACGGGATACAAGCTTTCTTT.

In the case of this clonotype: One junction end does not reproduce the germline sequence, and a read error may be involved. The chain is built from TRBV10-3 and TRBJ1-2; D is undetermined. The CDR3 is made up of 14 amino acids. CDR1 and CDR2 (germline): ENHRY, SYGVKD. The CDR3 spells CASSPGGGLYGYTF. DNA for the CDR3: TGTGCCAGCAGTCCAGGTGGCGGACTCTATGGCTACACCTTC.

The rearrangement uses TRBV25-1 and TRBJ1-1; a weak D match, TRBD1 (6 bases). With 4 bases removed from V and 4 bases from J, the gap between germline ends came to 13 bases. Germline CDR1 and CDR2: MGHDK and SYGVNS. This CDR3 is built from 14 residues. CDR3 protein: CASSGASGATEAFF. CDR3 bases: TGTGCCAGCAGTGGGGCGTCGGGGGCCACTGAAGCTTTCTTT.

This clonotype was picked up many times. This chain connects TRBV19 to TRBJ1-1; 7 nucleotides align to TRBD1. Germline V gene sequence: CDR1 LNHDA, CDR2 SQIVND (reference sequence). The CDR3 totals 14 residues. J was trimmed by 5 bases and V by 6 bases; bases with no gene match: 9. CDR3 region: CASRGRGRRTEAFF. For the CDR3, the DNA is TGTGCCAGTAGGGGAAGGGGGCGCCGGACTGAAGCTTTCTTT.

The V gene is TRBV20-1, the J gene TRBJ2-4, with 8 bases fitting TRBD2. The CDR3 sequence is 16 residues long. Germline CDR1 reads DFQATT; CDR2 reads SNEGSKA (reference sequence). V lost 0 bases and J lost 10; bases outside the gene matches: 14. The CDR3 sequence: CSARDTGLAARVIQYF. In nucleotides, the CDR3 is TGCAGTGCTAGAGACACAGGACTAGCAGCAAGGGTGATTCAGTACTTC.

The V gene is TRBV19, the J gene TRBJ1-1; D call uncertain. Germline V gives CDR1 LNHDA, CDR2 SQIVND (reference sequence). The CDR3 runs to 13 residues. Trimming took off 0 bases at V and 4 bases at J, with 6 bases between the two ends. The CDR3, as DNA: TGTGCCAGTAGTATAGATGTCGTCACTGAAGCTTTCTTT. Residues: CASSIDVVTEAFF.

V usage is TRBV10-2 and J usage is TRBJ2-3; 9 positions agree with TRBD2. This CDR3 spans 21 amino acids. From germline, CDR1 is WSHSY and CDR2 SAAADI. V dropped 4 bases and J dropped 6; count of bases not matched to a gene: 26. CDR3 loop: CASSAASGNSTPGGPGDTQYF. The CDR3, as DNA: TGCGCCAGCAGTGCGGCTAGCGGGAATTCAACACCGGGGGGGCCAGGCGATACGCAGTATTTT.

As concerns this clonotype: With a much larger clone just one base away, this may be a read error. V is TRBV19 and J is TRBJ1-1; no clear D. The CDR3 runs 12 residues. CDR1 and CDR2 (germline): LNHDA, SQIVND (reference sequence). The CDR3 DNA follows: TGTGTCAGTAAGGAGGATTACACTGAAGCTTTCTTT. Translating it yields CVSKEDYTEAFF.

This clonotype was counted ten times or more. The chain carries TRBV11-3 and TRBJ2-5; 8 bases fit TRBD1. CDR3 size: 14 residues. Germline lookup yields CDR1 SGHNT and CDR2 YENEEA. V was clipped by 5 bases and J by 3 bases; unmatched bases: 5. The CDR3 DNA reads as TGTGCCAGCAGCCGAGGACAGGGAGAAGAGACCCAGTACTTC. It is translated as CASSRGQGEETQYF.

This clonotype was observed a handful of times. This chain connects TRBV10-3 to TRBJ1-2, with 9 bases matching TRBD1. CDR1 and CDR2 from the germline V gene are ENHRY and SYGVKD. This CDR3 comprises 15 residues. Losses at the gene ends were 10 bases for V and 4 bases for J; bases not matched to a gene: 13. CDR3 nucleotide sequence: TGTGCCACCTCGATACAGGGGGCGTTTACCTATGGCTACACCTTC. It is translated as CATSIQGAFTYGYTF.

This rearrangement joins TRBV10-3 to TRBJ1-5, with D possibly being TRBD1 (5 bases). Germline V gene data show CDR1 as ENHRY and CDR2 as SYGVKD. This CDR3 has 14 residues. Trimming took off 10 bases at V and 6 bases at J, with 19 bases between the two ends. The DNA for the CDR3 is TGTGCCACTTACTTAGGACCGGGACGTCAGCCCCAGCATTTT. Translated, it gives CATYLGPGRQPQHF.

J is TRBJ2-2 and V is TRBV20-1; no firm D call. This CDR3 is 14 amino acids long. Germline V gene lookup returns CDR1 DFQATT and CDR2 SNEGSKA (reference sequence). Between the trimmed V and J ends, which lost 1 base and 6 bases, there was a span of 12 bases. CDR3 DNA: TGCAGTGCTAGAGGCCGTTCCGGATCCGGGGAGCTGTTTTTT. Translated: CSARGRSGSGELFF.

Worth noting for this clonotype: A single base separates this from a much larger clone, so it may be a read error. This chain joins TRBV7-2 and TRBJ2-2; D gene ambiguous. V lost 0 bases to trimming and J lost 4 bases, with 12 bases between them. This CDR3 region has 16 residues. Germline CDR1 and CDR2: SGHTA and FQGNSA. The CDR3 DNA reads TGTGCCAGCAGCTTAGCTTCCGGGTCGAGCACCGGGGAGCTGTTTTTT. Its translation is CASSLASGSSTGELFF.

The V and J genes are TRBV12-3 or TRBV12-4 and TRBJ1-2, with 7 bases identical to TRBD1. V was pared by 2 bases and J by 8 bases, with 8 bases of the junction left unmatched. The CDR3 consists of 14 residues. CDR3: CASSLRGRVGGYTF. The CDR3 DNA follows: TGTGCCAGCAGTTTAAGGGGGCGGGTCGGCGGCTACACCTTC.

The chain uses TRBV15 and TRBJ1-1; a possible D gene is TRBD1 (6 bases). The CDR3 is made up of 15 amino acids. In germline, CDR1 is LNHNV, CDR2 YYDKDF (reference sequence). Between the trimmed V and J ends, which lost 5 bases and 4 bases, there was a span of 17 bases. The CDR3 nucleotides read TGTGCCACCAGCGAAGGGTACAGGGATAGCACTGAAGCTTTCTTT. It translates to CATSEGYRDSTEAFF.

The chain joins TRBV12-5 to TRBJ1-3, with D unclear. The V and J ends lost 6 bases and 0 bases respectively, with 6 bases between them. The CDR3 covers 13 residues. In germline, CDR1 is LGHNT, CDR2 FRNRAP. The CDR3 sequence is CASGQISGNTIYF. CDR3 sequence (DNA): TGTGCTAGTGGCCAAATCTCTGGAAACACCATATATTTT.